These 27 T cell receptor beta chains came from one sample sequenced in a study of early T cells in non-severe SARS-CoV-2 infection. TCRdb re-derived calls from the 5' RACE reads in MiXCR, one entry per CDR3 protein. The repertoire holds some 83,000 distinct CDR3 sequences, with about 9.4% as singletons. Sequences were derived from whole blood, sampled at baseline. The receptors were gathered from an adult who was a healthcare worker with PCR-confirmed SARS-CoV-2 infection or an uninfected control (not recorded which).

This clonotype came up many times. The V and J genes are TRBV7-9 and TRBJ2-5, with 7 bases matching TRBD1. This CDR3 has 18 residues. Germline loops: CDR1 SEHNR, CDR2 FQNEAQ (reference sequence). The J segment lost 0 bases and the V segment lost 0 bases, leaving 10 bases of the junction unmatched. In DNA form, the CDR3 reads TGTGCCAGCAGCTTAGCGGATAGTAGGGGGCCGTACCAAGAGACCCAGTACTTC. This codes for CASSLADSRGPYQETQYF.

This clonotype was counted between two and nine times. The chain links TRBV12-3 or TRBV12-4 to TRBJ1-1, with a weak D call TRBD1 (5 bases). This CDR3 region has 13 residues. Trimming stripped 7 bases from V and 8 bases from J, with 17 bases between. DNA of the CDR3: TGTGCCAGCAAAAGGGGTCGTTCGGGAGAAGCTTTCTTT. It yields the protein CASKRGRSGEAFF.

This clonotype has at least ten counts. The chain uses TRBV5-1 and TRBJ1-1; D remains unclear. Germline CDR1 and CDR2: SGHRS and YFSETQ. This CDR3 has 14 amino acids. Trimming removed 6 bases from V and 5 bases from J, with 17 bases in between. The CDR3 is CASTASLPATEAFF. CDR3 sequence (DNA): TGCGCCAGCACCGCTTCTCTCCCAGCTACTGAAGCTTTCTTT.

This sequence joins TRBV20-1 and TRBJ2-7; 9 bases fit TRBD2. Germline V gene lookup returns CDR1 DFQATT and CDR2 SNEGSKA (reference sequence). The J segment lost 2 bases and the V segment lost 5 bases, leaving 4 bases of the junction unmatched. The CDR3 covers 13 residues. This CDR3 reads CSALSGSTYEQYF. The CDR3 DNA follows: TGCAGTGCTCTTAGCGGGAGTACCTACGAGCAGTACTTC.

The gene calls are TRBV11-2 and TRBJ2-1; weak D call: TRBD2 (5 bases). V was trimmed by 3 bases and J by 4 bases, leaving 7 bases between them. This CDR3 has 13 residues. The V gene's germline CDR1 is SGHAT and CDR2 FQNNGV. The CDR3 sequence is CASSLGAYNEQFF. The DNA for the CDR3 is TGTGCCAGCAGCTTGGGAGCGTACAATGAGCAGTTCTTC.

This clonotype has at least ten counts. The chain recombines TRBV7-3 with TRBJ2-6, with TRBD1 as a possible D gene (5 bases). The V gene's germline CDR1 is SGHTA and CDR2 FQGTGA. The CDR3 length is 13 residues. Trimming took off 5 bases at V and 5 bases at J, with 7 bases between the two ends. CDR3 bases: TGTGCCAGCAGCCCGGACAGGGCCAACGTCCTGACTTTC. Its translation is CASSPDRANVLTF.

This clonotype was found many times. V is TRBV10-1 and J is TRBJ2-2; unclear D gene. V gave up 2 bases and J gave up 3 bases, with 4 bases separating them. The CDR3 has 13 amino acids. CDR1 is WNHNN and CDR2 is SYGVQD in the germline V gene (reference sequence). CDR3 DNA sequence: TGCGCCAGCAGTGAGAGGCACACCGGGGAGCTGTTTTTT. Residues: CASSERHTGELFF.

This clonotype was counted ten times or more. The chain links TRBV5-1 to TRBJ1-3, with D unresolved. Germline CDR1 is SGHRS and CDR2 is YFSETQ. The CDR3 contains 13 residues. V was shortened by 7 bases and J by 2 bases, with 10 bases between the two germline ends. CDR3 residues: CASAVTTGNTIYF. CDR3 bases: TGCGCCAGCGCCGTCACGACTGGAAACACCATATATTTT.

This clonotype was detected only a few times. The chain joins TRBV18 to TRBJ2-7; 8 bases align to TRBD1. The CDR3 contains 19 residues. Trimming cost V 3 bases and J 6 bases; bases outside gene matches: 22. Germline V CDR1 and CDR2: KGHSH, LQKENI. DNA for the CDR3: TGTGCCAGCTCACCCTTCGCTGGACAGGGCCTGGCGGGATTCCGCGAGCAGTACTTC. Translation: CASSPFAGQGLAGFREQYF. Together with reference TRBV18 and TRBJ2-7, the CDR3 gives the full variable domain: NAGVMQNPRHLVRRRGQEARLRCSPMKGHSHVYWYRQLPEEGLKFMVYLQKENIIDESGMPKERFSAEFPKEGPSILRIQQVVRGDSAAYFCASSPFAGQGLAGFREQYFGPGTRLTVT.

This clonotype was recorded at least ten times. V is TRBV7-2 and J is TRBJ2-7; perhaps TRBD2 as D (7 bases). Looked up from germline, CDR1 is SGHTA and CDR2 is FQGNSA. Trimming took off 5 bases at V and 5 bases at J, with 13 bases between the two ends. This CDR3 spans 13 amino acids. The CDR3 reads CASSLGGGNEQYF. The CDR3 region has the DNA TGTGCCAGCAGCCTAGGGGGGGGCAACGAGCAGTACTTC.

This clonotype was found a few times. The CDR3 nucleotides are TGTGCCAGCTCACGATCCGGGACAGGGGTTTATGATGAGCAGTTCTTC. Residues: CASSRSGTGVYDEQFF. The V call is TRBV18, the J call TRBJ2-1, with 10 bases matching TRBD1. Germline CDR1 reads KGHSH; CDR2 reads LQKENI. V shed 4 bases, J shed 8 bases, and the junction held 11 bases outside the gene matches. This CDR3 has 16 amino acids.

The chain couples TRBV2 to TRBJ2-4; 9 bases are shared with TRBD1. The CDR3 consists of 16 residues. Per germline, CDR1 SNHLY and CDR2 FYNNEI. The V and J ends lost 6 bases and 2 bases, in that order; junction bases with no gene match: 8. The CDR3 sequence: CASRFGDRDTKNIQYF. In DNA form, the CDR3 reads TGTGCCAGCAGATTCGGGGACAGGGATACCAAAAACATTCAGTACTTC.

CDR3 sequence (DNA): TGCAGTGCCAGGACTAGCGGGAGAACGGGGCTCACAGATACGCAGTATTTT. Translation: CSARTSGRTGLTDTQYF. The J gene is TRBJ2-3, the V gene TRBV20-1; 13 bases are a match to TRBD2. The CDR3 covers 17 residues. J was trimmed by 2 bases and V by 6 bases; bases with no gene match: 11. Per the germline V gene, CDR1 is DFQATT and CDR2 is SNEGSKA (reference sequence).

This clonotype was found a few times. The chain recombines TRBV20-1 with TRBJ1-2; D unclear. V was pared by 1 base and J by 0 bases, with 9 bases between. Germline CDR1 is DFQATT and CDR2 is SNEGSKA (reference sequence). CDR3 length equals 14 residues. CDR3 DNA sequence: TGCAGTGCTAGAGCCCCGGACCCTAACTATGGCTACACCTTC. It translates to CSARAPDPNYGYTF.

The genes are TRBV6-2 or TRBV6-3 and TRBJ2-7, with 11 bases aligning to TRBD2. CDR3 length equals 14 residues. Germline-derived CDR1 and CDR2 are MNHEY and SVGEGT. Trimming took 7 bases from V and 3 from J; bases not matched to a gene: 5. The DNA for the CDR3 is TGTGCCAGCAACCTTAGCGGGAGGGTCTACGAGCAGTACTTC. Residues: CASNLSGRVYEQYF.

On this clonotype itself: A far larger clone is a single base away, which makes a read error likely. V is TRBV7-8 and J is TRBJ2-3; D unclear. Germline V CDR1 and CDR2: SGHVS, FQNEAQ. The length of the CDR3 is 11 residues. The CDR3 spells CAGSSTDTQYF. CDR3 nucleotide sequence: TGTGCCGGCAGCTCAACAGATACGCAGTATTTT.

As DNA, the CDR3 is TGCGCCAGCAGCAACGGACAGCCGAACACTGAAGCTTTCTTT. Translated: CASSNGQPNTEAFF. This chain uses TRBV5-1 with TRBJ1-1; tentatively, D is TRBD1 (6 bases). The CDR3 runs 14 residues. The germline gives CDR1 SGHRS, CDR2 YFSETQ. V was pared by 4 bases and J by 1 base, with 11 bases between. Drawing the rest from reference TRBV5-1 and TRBJ1-1, the complete variable domain is KAGVTQTPRYLIKTRGQQVTLSCSPISGHRSVSWYQQTPGQGLQFLFEYFSETQRNKGNFPGRFSGRQFSNSRSEMNVSTLELGDSALYLCASSNGQPNTEAFFGQGTRLTVV.

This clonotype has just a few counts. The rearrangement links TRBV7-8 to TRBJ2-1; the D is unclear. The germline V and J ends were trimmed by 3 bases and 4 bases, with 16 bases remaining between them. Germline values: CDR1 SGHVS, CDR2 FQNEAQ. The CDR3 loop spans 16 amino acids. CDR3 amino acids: CASSLSTRTQYNEQFF. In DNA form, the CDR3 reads TGTGCCAGCAGCTTGTCGACTCGCACCCAATACAATGAGCAGTTCTTC.

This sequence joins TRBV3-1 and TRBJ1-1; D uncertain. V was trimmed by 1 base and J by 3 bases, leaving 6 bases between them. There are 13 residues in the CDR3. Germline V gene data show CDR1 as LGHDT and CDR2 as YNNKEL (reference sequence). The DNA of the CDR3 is TGTGCCAGCAGCCAAGGTTCTCACACTGAAGCTTTCTTT. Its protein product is CASSQGSHTEAFF.

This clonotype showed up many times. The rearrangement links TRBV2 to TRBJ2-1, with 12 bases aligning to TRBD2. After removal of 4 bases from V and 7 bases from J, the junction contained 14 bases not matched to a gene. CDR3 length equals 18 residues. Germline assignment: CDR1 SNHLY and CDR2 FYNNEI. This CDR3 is CASSALGLAGMSGNEQFF. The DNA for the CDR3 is TGTGCCAGCAGTGCCCTTGGACTAGCGGGAATGAGCGGGAATGAGCAGTTCTTC.

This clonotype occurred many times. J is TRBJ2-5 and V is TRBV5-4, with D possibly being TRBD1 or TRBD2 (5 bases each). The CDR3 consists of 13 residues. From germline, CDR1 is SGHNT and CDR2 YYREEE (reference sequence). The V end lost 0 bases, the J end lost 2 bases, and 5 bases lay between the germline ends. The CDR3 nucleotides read TGTGCCAGCAGCTTGGGGGGGCAAGAGACCCAGTACTTC. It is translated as CASSLGGQETQYF.

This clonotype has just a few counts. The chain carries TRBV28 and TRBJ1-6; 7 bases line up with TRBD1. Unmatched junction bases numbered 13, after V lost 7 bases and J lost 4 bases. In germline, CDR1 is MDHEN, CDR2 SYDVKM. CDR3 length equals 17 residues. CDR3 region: CASTLLLGGNYNSPLHF. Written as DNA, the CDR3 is TGTGCCAGCACCCTCCTCTTAGGGGGCAATTATAATTCACCCCTCCACTTT.

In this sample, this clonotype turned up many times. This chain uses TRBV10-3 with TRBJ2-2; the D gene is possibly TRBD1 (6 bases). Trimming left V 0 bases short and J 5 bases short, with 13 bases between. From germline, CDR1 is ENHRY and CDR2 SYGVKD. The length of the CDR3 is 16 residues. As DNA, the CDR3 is TGTGCCATCAGTGAGTCAAGCAGGGGTCTTACCGGGGAGCTGTTTTTT. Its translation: CAISESSRGLTGELFF.

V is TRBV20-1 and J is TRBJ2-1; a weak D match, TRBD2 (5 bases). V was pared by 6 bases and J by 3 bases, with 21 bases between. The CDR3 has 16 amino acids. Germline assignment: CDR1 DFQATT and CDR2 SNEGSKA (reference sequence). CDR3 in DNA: TGCAGTGCCAGGTGGCCTAAGGGAGCGAACTACAATGAGCAGTTCTTC. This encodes CSARWPKGANYNEQFF.

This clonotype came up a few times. This chain's CDR3 is CASSLKLGTYEQYF. The DNA for the CDR3 is TGTGCCAGCAGCTTAAAGCTAGGCACCTACGAGCAGTACTTC. The rearrangement links TRBV7-8 to TRBJ2-7; D unresolved. This CDR3 is built from 14 residues. Trimming removed 2 bases at V and 2 bases at J, with 10 bases between. Per germline, CDR1 SGHVS and CDR2 FQNEAQ.

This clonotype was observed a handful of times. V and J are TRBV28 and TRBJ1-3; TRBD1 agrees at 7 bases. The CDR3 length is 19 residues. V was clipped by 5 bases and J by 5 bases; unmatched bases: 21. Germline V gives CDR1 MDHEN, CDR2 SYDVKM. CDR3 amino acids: CASSPNRRQDRLERNTIYF. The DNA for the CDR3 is TGTGCCAGCAGTCCGAACCGCCGACAGGACAGGTTGGAAAGAAACACCATATATTTT. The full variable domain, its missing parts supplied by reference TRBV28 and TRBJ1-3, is DVKVTQSSRYLVKRTGEKVFLECVQDMDHENMFWYRQDPGLGLRLIYFSYDVKMKEKGDIPEGYSVSREKKERFSLILESASTNQTSMYLCASSPNRRQDRLERNTIYFGEGSWLTVV.

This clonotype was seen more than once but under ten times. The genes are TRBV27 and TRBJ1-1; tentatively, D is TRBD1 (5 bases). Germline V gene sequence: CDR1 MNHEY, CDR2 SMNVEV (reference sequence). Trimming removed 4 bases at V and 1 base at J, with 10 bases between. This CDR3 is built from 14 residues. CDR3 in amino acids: CASSSGPRNTEAFF. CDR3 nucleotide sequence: TGTGCCAGCAGTTCGGGACCTCGGAACACTGAAGCTTTCTTT.